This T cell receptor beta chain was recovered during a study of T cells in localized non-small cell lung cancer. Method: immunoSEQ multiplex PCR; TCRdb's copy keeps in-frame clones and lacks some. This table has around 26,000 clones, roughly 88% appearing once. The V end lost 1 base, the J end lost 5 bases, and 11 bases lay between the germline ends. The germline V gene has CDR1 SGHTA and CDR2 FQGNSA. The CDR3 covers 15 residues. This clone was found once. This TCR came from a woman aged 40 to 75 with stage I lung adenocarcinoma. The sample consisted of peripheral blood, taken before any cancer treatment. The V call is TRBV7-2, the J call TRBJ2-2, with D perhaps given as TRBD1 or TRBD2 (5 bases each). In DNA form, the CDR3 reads TGTGCCAGCAGCTTAGAGGGGAGCGGAACCGGGGAGCTGTTTTTT. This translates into CASSLEGSGTGELFF.